This record concerns one T cell receptor beta chain sequence. Antigen: not known. A read error may be the cause here, since a much bigger clone is one base away. The data were obtained in a study of CD8 T cells in ankylosing spondylitis. Broader study findings: Certain motif variants had earlier been reported in reactive arthritis synovial fluid and blood. Reported data indicate significant enrichment of disease-linked clones within matched ankylosing spondylitis synovial fluid.

The authors made TCR beta libraries by quantitative 5'-RACE with molecular barcodes. TCRdb analysed the 5' RACE reads with MiXCR anew, one entry per CDR3 protein. Of about 320,000 distinct CDR3 sequences in the sample, 11% were seen once. Germline lookup yields CDR1 DFQATT and CDR2 SNEGSKA (reference sequence). V gave up 5 bases and J gave up 5 bases, with 16 bases separating them. The CDR3 is made up of 14 amino acids. The chain uses TRBV20-1 and TRBJ2-1, with a tentative D call TRBD2 (5 bases). The sample taken for sequencing was blood, either unsorted or a sorted T cell fraction (not recorded which). The TCR comes from a female donor with ankylosing spondylitis or in good health (not recorded which). The CDR3 nucleotides read TGCAGTGCTCCCGGCTTCCACGGGGACAATGAGCAGTTCTTC. Protein: CSAPGFHGDNEQFF.